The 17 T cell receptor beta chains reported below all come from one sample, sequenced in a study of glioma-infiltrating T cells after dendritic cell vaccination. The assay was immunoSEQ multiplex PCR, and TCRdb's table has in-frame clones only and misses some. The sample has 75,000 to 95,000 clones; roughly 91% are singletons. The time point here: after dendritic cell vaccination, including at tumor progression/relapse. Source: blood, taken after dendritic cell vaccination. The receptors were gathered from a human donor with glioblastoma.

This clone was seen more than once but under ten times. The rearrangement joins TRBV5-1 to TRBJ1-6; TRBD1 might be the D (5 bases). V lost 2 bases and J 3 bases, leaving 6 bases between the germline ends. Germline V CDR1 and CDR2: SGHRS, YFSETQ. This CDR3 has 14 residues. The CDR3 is CASSFDSYNSPLHF. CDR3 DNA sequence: TGCGCCAGCAGCTTCGACAGCTATAATTCACCCCTCCACTTT.

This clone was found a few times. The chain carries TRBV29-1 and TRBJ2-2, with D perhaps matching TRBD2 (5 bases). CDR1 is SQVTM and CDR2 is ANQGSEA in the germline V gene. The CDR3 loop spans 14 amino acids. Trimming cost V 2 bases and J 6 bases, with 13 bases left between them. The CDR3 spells CSVEPPEGAGELFF. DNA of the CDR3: TGCAGCGTTGAACCCCCCGAGGGTGCCGGGGAGCTGTTTTTT.

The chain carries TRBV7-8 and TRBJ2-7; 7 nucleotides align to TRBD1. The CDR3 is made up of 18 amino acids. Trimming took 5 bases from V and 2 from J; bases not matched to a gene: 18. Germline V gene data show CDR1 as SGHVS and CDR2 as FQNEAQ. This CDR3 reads CASSLRTGTFYSPYEQYF. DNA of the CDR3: TGTGCCAGCAGCCTGCGGACAGGAACATTTTATTCCCCCTACGAGCAGTACTTC.

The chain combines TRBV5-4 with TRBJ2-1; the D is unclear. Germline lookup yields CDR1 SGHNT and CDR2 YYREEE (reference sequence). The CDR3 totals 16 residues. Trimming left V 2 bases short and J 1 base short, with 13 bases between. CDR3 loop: CASSFAKSASYNEQFF. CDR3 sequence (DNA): TGTGCCAGCAGCTTCGCCAAAAGCGCGTCCTACAATGAGCAGTTCTTC.

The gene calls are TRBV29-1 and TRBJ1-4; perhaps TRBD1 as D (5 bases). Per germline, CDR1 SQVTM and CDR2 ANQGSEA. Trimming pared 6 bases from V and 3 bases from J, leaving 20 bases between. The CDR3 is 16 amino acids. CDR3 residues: CSVAFPGSEANEKLFF. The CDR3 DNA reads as TGCAGCGTAGCCTTCCCAGGGTCTGAAGCTAATGAAAAACTGTTTTTT.

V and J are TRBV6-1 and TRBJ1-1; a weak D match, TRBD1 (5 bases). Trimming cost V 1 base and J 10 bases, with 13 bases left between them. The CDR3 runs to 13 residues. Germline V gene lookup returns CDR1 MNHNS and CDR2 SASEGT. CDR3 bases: TGTGCCAGCAGTGAAGTCCGGAAGGGGCCAGCTTTCTTT. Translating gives CASSEVRKGPAFF.

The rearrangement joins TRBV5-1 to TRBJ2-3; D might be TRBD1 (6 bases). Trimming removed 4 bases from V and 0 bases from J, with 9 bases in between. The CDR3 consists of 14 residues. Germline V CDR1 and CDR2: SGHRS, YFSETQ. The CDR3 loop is CASSIDRSTDTQYF. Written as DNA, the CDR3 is TGCGCCAGCAGCATCGACAGGAGCACAGATACGCAGTATTTT. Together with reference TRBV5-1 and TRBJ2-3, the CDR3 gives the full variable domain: KAGVTQTPRYLIKTRGQQVTLSCSPISGHRSVSWYQQTPGQGLQFLFEYFSETQRNKGNFPGRFSGRQFSNSRSEMNVSTLELGDSALYLCASSIDRSTDTQYFGPGTRLTVL.

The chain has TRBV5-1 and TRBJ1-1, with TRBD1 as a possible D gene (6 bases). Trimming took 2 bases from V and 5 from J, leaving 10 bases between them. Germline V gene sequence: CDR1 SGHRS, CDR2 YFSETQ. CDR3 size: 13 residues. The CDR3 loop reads CASSLAGVTEAFF. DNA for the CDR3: TGCGCCAGCAGCTTAGCAGGGGTAACTGAAGCTTTCTTT.

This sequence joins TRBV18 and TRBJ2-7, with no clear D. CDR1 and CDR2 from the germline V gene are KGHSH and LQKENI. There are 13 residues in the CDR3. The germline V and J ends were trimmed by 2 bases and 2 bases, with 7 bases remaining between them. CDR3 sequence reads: CASSPEAPYEQYF. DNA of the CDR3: TGTGCCAGCTCACCAGAGGCCCCCTACGAGCAGTACTTC.

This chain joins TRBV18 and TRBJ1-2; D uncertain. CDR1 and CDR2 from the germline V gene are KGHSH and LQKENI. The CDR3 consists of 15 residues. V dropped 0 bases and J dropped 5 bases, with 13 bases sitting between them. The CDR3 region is CASSPPRDPLYGYTF. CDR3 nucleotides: TGTGCCAGCTCACCACCGCGGGATCCCCTTTATGGCTACACCTTC.

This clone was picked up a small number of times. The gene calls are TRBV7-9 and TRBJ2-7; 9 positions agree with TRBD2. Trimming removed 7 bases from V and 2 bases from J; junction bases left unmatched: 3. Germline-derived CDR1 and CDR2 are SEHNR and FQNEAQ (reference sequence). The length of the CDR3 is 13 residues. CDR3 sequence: CASNPSGAYEQYF. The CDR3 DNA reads TGTGCCAGCAACCCTAGCGGGGCCTACGAGCAGTACTTC.

The CDR3 DNA reads as TGTGCCAGCGGAGGACAGGGGGCCGGCTACACCTTC. Residues: CASGGQGAGYTF. The rearrangement uses TRBV27 and TRBJ1-2; the match to TRBD1 covers 11 bases. The CDR3 length is 12 residues. From germline, CDR1 is MNHEY and CDR2 SMNVEV (reference sequence). The V gene end was trimmed by 8 bases and the J gene end by 8 bases; junction bases not matched to a gene: 4.

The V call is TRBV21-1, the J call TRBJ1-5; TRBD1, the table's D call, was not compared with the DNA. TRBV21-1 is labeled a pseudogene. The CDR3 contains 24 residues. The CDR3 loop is CASSKAGHPPHCLLERVSNQPQHF. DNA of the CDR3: TGTGCCAGCAGCAAAGCCGGACACCCTCCCCATTGTCTGTTAGAACGGGTGAGCAATCAGCCCCAGCATTTT.

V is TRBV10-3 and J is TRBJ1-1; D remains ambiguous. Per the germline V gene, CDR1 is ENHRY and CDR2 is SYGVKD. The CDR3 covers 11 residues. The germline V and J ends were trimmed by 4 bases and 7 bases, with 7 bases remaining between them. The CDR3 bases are TGTGCCATCAGTGCCGGGGTTGAAGCTTTCTTT. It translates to CAISAGVEAFF.

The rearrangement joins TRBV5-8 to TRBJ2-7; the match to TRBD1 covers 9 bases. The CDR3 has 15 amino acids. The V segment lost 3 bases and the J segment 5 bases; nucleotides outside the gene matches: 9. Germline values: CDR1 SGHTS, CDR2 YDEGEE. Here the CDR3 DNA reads TGTGCCAGCAGCTGGAGGACAGGGGAATTCAACGAGCAGTACTTC. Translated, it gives CASSWRTGEFNEQYF.

The CDR3 bases are TGTGCCAGCAGCGATTGGGACAGGGGGCGAGGGGCTTTCTTT. Translated: CASSDWDRGRGAFF. The J gene is TRBJ1-1, the V gene TRBV5-6; TRBD1 matches 12 bases. CDR3 length equals 14 residues. Losses at the gene ends were 4 bases for V and 11 bases for J; bases not matched to a gene: 9. Germline V gene data show CDR1 as SGHDT and CDR2 as YYEEEE.

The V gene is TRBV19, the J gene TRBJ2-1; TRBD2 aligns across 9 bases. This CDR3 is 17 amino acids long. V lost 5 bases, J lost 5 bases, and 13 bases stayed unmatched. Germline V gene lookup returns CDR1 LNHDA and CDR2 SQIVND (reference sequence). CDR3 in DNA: TGTGCCAGTAGTGTCACTCGCGGGAGGGCCGGGAACAATGAGCAGTTCTTC. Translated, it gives CASSVTRGRAGNNEQFF. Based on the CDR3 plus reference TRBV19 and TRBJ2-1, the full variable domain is DGGITQSPKYLFRKEGQNVTLSCEQNLNHDAMYWYRQDPGQGLRLIYYSQIVNDFQKGDIAEGYSVSREKKESFPLTVTSAQKNPTAFYLCASSVTRGRAGNNEQFFGPGTRLTVL.